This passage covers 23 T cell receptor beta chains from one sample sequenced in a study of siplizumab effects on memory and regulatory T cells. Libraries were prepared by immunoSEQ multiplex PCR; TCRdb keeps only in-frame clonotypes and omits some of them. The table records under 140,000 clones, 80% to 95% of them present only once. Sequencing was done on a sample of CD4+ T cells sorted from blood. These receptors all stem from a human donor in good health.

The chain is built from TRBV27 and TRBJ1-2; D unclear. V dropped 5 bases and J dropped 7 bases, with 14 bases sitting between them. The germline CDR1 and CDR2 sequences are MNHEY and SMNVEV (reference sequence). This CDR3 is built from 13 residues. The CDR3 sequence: CASSKDGGGGYTF. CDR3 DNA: TGTGCCAGCAGTAAGGACGGCGGCGGTGGCTACACCTTC.

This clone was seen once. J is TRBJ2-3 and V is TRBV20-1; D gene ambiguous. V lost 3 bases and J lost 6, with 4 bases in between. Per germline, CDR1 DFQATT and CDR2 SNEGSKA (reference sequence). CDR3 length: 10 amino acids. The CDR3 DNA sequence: TGCAGTGCTAGTTTTGATACGCAGTATTTT. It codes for CSASFDTQYF.

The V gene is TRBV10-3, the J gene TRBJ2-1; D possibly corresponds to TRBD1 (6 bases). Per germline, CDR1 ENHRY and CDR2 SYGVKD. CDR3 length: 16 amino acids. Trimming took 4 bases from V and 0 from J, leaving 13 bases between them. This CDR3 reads CAISAGATSSYNEQFF. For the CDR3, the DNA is TGTGCCATCAGTGCAGGGGCGACGAGCTCCTACAATGAGCAGTTCTTC.

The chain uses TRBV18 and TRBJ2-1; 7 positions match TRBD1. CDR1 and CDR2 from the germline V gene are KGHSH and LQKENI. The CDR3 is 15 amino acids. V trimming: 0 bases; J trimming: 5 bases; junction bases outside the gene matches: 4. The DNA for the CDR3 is TGTGCCAGCTCACCACCGGTAACAGGGGACAATGAGCAGTTCTTC. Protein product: CASSPPVTGDNEQFF.

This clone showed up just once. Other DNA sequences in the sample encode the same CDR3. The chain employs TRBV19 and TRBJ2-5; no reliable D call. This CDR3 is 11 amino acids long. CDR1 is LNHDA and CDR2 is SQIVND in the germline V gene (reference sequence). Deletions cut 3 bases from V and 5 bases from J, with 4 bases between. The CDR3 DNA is TGTGCCAGTAGTATGGGTGAGACCCAGTACTTC. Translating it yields CASSMGETQYF.

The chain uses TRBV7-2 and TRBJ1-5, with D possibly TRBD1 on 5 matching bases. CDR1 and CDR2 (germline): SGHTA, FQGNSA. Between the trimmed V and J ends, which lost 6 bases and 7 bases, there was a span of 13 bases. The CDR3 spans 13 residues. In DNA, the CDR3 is TGTGCCAGCAGTGCGCAGGGAGGACAGCCCCAGCATTTT. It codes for CASSAQGGQPQHF. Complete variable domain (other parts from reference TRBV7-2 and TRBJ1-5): GAGVSQSPSNKVTEKGKDVELRCDPISGHTALYWYRQSLGQGLEFLIYFQGNSAPDKSGLPSDRFSAERTGGSVSTLTIQRTQQEDSAVYLCASSAQGGQPQHFGDGTRLSIL.

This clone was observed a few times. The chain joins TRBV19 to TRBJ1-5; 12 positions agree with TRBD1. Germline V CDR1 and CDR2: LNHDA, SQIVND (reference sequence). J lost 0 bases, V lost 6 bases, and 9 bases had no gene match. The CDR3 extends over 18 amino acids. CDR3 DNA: TGTGCCAGTAGACTGATGGGACAGGGGGCGGTTAGCAATCAGCCCCAGCATTTT. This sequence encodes CASRLMGQGAVSNQPQHF.

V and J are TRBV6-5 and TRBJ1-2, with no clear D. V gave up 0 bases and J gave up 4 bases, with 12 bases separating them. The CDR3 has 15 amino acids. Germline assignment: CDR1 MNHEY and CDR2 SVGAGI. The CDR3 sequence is CASSYSAGASYGYTF. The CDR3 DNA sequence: TGTGCCAGCAGTTACTCCGCAGGAGCCTCCTATGGCTACACCTTC.

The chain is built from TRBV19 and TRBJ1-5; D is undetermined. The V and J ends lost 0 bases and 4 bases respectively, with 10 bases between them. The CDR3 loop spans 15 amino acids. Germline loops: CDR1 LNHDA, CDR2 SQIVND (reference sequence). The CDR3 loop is CASSIEQSVNQPQHF. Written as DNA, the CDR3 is TGTGCCAGTAGTATAGAACAGAGTGTGAATCAGCCCCAGCATTTT.

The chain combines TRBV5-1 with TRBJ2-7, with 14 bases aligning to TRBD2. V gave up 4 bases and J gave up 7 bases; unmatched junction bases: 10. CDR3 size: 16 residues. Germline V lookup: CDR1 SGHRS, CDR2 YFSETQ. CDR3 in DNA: TGCGCCAGCAGCCGAGGGACTAGCGGGAGAGGTGGTGAGCAGTACTTC. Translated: CASSRGTSGRGGEQYF.

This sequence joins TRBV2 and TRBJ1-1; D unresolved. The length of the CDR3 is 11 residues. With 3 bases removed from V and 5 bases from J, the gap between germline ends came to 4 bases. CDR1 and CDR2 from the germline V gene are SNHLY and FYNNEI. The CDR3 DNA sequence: TGTGCCAGCAGTGACTCGACTGAAGCTTTCTTT. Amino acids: CASSDSTEAFF.

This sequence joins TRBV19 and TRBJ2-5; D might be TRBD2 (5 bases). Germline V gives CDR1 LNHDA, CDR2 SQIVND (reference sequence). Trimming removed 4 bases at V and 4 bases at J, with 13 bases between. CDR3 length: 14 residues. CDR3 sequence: CASSTGPRGETQYF. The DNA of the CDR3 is TGTGCCAGTAGTACGGGCCCCCGGGGAGAGACCCAGTACTTC. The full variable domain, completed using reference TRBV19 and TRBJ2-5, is DGGITQSPKYLFRKEGQNVTLSCEQNLNHDAMYWYRQDPGQGLRLIYYSQIVNDFQKGDIAEGYSVSREKKESFPLTVTSAQKNPTAFYLCASSTGPRGETQYFGPGTRLLVL.

The CDR3 loop reads CASSLVWPSTNEKLFF. The CDR3 region has the DNA TGTGCCAGCAGCTTGGTTTGGCCTTCAACTAATGAAAAACTGTTTTTT. The rearrangement links TRBV5-6 to TRBJ1-4; D unclear. The CDR3 loop spans 16 amino acids. Per germline, CDR1 SGHDT and CDR2 YYEEEE. With 0 bases removed from V and 0 bases from J, the gap between germline ends came to 9 bases.

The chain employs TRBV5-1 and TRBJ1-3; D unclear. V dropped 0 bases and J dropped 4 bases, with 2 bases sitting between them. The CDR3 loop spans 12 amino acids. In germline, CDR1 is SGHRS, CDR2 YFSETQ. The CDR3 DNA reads TGCGCCAGCAGCTTGGTCGGAAACACCATATATTTT. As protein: CASSLVGNTIYF.

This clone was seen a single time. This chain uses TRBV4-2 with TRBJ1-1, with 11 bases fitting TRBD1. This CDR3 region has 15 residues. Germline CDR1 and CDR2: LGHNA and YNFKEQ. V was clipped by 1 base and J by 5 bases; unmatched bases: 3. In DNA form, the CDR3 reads TGTGCCAGCAGCCAAGTGGGGACAGGGGGGACTGAAGCTTTCTTT. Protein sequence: CASSQVGTGGTEAFF.

The CDR3 spells CASRYGPPNTEAFF. For the CDR3, the DNA is TGTGCCAGCAGGTACGGACCGCCGAACACTGAAGCTTTCTTT. The chain is built from TRBV28 and TRBJ1-1; D call uncertain. Trimming cost V 6 bases and J 1 base, with 12 bases left between them. Germline lookup yields CDR1 MDHEN and CDR2 SYDVKM. The CDR3 extends over 14 amino acids.

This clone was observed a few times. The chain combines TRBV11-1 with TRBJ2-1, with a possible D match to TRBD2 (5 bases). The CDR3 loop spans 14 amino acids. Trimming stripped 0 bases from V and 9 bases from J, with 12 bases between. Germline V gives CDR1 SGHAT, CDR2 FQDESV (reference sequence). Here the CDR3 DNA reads TGTGCCAGCAGCTTAGCCCGGGATAGAGGTGAGCAGTTCTTC. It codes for CASSLARDRGEQFF.

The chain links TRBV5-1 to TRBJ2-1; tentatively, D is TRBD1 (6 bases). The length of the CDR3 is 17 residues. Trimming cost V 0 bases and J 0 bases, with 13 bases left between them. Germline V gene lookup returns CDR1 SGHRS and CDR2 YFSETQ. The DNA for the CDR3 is TGCGCCAGCAGCTTGGCCCAGGGGTCCCCCTCCTACAATGAGCAGTTCTTC. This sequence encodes CASSLAQGSPSYNEQFF.

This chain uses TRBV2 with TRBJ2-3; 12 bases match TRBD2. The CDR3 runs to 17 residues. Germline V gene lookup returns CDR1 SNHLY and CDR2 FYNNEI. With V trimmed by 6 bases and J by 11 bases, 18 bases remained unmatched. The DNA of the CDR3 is TGTGCCAGCAGCCCCAACCCGACTAGCGGGGGACTAGGAGGGCAGTATTTT. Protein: CASSPNPTSGGLGGQYF.

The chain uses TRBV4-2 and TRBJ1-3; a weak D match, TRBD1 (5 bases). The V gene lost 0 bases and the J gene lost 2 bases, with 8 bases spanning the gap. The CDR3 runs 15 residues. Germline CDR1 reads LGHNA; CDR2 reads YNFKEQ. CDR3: CASSQDTGAGNTIYF. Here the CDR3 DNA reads TGTGCCAGCAGCCAAGATACGGGGGCTGGAAACACCATATATTTT.

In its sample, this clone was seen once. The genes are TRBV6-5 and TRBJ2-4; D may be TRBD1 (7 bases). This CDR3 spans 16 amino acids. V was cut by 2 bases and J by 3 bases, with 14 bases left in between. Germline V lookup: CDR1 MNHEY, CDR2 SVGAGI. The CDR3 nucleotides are TGTGCCAGCAGTTACGGAGGGACAGACGGCAAAAACATTCAGTACTTC. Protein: CASSYGGTDGKNIQYF.

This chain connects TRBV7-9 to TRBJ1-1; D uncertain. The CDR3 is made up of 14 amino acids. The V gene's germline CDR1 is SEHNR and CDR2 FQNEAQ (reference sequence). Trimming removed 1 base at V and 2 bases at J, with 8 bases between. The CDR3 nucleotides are TGTGCCAGCAGCTTAGATAACTTCAACACTGAAGCTTTCTTT. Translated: CASSLDNFNTEAFF.

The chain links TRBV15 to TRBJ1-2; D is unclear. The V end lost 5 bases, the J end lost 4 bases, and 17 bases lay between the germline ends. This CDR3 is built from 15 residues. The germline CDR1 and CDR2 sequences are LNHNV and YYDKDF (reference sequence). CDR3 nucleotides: TGTGCCACCAGCGGGAGAATGACACTCAGCTATGGCTACACCTTC. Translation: CATSGRMTLSYGYTF.